Below, 2 T cell receptor beta chains from the same sample are listed, as sequenced in a study of response to subunit inactivated influenza vaccine. TCRdb independently ran MiXCR on the RT-PCR reads; one entry per CDR3 protein. Of about 480,000 distinct CDR3 sequences in the sample, around 25% are singletons; the top ten hold under 2.5%. The source was CD4+ T cells sorted from PBMCs, collected 5 to 6 days after vaccination. The origin of the receptors is a man aged 50-59 years who received an inactivated influenza vaccine.

The table lists this clonotype with a few counts. Germline is not matched at one junction end, which may reflect a read error. The rearrangement uses TRBV27 and TRBJ1-1; D is uncertain. Per germline, CDR1 MNHEY and CDR2 SMNVEV (reference sequence). This CDR3 is built from 13 residues. The CDR3 here is CATSLGANTEAFF. The DNA for the CDR3 is TGTGCCACCAGTCTTGGAGCGAACACTGAAGCTTTCTTT.

This clonotype was found a few times. The chain combines TRBV6-1 with TRBJ2-3, with a tentative D call TRBD2 (5 bases). Between the trimmed V and J ends, which lost 7 bases and 4 bases, there was a span of 24 bases. Germline CDR1 and CDR2: MNHNS and SASEGT. This CDR3 spans 17 amino acids. The CDR3 loop reads CASTPRRTAGGADTQYF. CDR3 sequence (DNA): TGTGCCAGCACCCCGAGGCGGACGGCGGGTGGTGCAGATACGCAGTATTTT.